The TCR beta chain described here comes from a study of T cell changes during pregnancy in multiple sclerosis. The sample holds one count of this clone. V lost 0 bases to trimming and J lost 2 bases; unmatched junction nucleotides: 2. The CDR3 covers 14 residues. From germline, CDR1 is SGDLS and CDR2 YYNGEE. The method was immunoSEQ multiplex PCR; TCRdb's version includes in-frame clones alone and lacks a portion of them. In the table there are tens of thousands of clones, 80% to 95% of which are singletons. The TCR was taken from a female donor in good health, enrolled as a control in a pregnancy study. The rearrangement links TRBV9 to TRBJ2-7; 7 bases are a match to TRBD2. This sample comprised peripheral blood, obtained after pregnancy. CDR3 sequence (DNA): TGTGCCAGCAGCGTAGGGGAGGGAACCTACGAGCAGTACTTC. It encodes CASSVGEGTYEQYF.